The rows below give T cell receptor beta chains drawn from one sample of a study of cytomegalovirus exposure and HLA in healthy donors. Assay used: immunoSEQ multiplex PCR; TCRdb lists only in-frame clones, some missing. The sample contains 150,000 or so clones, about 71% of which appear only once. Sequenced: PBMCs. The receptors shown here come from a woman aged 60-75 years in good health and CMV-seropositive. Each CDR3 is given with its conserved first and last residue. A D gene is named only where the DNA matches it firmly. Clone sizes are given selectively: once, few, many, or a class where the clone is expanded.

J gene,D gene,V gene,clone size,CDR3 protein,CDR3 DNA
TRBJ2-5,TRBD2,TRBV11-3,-,CASSSRTGGQIEETQYF,TGTGCCAGCAGCTCCCGAACGGGAGGGCAGATCGAAGAGACCCAGTACTTC
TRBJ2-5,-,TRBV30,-,CASRVKGGEQYF,TGTGCCTCCAGGGTCAAAGGGGGGGAGCAGTACTTC
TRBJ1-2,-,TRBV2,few,CASSETGYGYTF,TGTGCCAGCAGTGAAACCGGCTATGGCTACACCTTC
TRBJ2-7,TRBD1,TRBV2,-,CASRRTGGYEQYF,TGTGCCAGCAGAAGGACAGGGGGATACGAGCAGTACTTC
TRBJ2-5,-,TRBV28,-,CASSPGRQETQYF,TGTGCCAGCAGCCCGGGTCGACAAGAGACCCAGTACTTC
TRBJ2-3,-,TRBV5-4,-,CASSLSGRTDTQYF,TGTGCCAGCAGCTTAAGCGGTCGCACAGATACGCAGTATTTT
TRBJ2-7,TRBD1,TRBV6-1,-,CASSEAGDSISEQYF,TGTGCCAGCAGTGAAGCAGGGGACAGTATATCCGAGCAGTACTTC
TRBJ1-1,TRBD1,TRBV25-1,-,CASRAGTANTEAFF,TGTGCCAGCAGGGCCGGGACAGCAAACACTGAAGCTTTCTTT
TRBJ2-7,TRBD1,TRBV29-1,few,CSVIGQGIDEQYF,TGCAGCGTTATCGGACAGGGAATCGACGAGCAGTACTTC
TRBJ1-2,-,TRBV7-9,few,CASSLQGRWEGYTF,TGTGCCAGCAGCTTACAGGGGCGCTGGGAGGGCTACACCTTC
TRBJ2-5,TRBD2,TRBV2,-,CASSEALGGGRFETQYF,TGTGCCAGCAGTGAAGCGCTCGGGGGCGGGAGGTTCGAGACCCAGTACTTC
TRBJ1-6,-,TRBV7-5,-,CARSLCKPNSPLHF,TGTGCCAGAAGCTTATGTAAGCCTAATTCGCCCCTCCACTTT
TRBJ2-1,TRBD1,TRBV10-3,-,CAISERDRVGEQFF,TGTGCCATCAGTGAGCGGGACAGGGTCGGGGAGCAGTTCTTC
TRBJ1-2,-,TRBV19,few,CASSGQQGNYGYTF,TGTGCCAGTAGTGGTCAACAGGGTAACTATGGCTACACCTTC
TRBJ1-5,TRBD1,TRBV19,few,CASIPSGQPNQPQHF,TGTGCCAGTATTCCTTCGGGACAGCCTAATCAGCCCCAGCATTTT
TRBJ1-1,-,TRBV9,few,CASGELNTEAFF,TGTGCCAGCGGGGAGTTGAACACTGAAGCTTTCTTT
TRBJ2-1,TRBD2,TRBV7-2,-,CASRRSGRAVEQFF,TGTGCCAGCAGAAGAAGCGGGAGGGCCGTAGAGCAGTTCTTC
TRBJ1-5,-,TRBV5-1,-,CASSLGVEGNQPQHF,TGCGCCAGCAGCTTGGGAGTCGAAGGCAATCAGCCCCAGCATTTT
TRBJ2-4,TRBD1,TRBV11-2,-,CASSPQTTGDIQYF,TGTGCCAGCAGTCCTCAGACGACAGGGGACATTCAGTACTTC
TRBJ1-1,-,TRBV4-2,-,CASSQDLYTEAFF,TGTGCCAGCAGCCAAGATCTGTACACTGAAGCTTTCTTT
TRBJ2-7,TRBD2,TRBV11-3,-,CASSSGLAGVREQYF,TGTGCCAGCAGCTCAGGACTAGCGGGGGTCCGCGAGCAGTACTTC
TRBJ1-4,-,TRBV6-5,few,CASSYSRDTGEKLFF,TGTGCCAGCAGTTACTCGAGGGATACGGGTGAAAAACTGTTTTTT
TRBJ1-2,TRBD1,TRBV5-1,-,CASSLGTGDYGYTF,TGCGCCAGCAGCTTGGGGACAGGGGACTATGGCTACACCTTC
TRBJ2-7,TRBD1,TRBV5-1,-,CASSPGTGGDEQYF,TGCGCCAGCAGTCCAGGGACAGGGGGCGATGAGCAGTACTTC
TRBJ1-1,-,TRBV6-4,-,CASSAGRDTEAFF,TGTGCCAGCAGTGCAGGGAGGGACACTGAAGCTTTCTTT
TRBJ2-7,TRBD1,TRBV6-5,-,CASRRQGSYEQYF,TGTGCCAGCAGACGACAGGGCTCCTACGAGCAGTACTTC
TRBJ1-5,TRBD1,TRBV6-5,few,CASSLGQGGNQPQHF,TGTGCCAGCAGCCTCGGACAGGGAGGCAATCAGCCCCAGCATTTT
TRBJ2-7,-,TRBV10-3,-,CAITPDLRKGRQYF,TGTGCCATCACCCCGGACCTAAGGAAAGGGAGGCAGTACTTC
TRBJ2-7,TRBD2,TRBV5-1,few,CASSLPSGRSEEQYF,TGCGCCAGCAGCTTACCTAGCGGGAGATCTGAAGAGCAGTACTTC
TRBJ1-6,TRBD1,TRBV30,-,CACSTDRGVNSPLHF,TGTGCCTGTTCCACCGACAGGGGGGTGAATTCACCCCTCCACTTT
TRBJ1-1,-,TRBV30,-,CAWSGRVGAEAFF,TGTGCCTGGAGTGGGAGGGTTGGGGCTGAAGCTTTCTTT
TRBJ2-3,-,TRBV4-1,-,CASSSGVSTDTQYF,TGCGCCAGCAGCTCAGGGGTGAGCACAGATACGCAGTATTTT
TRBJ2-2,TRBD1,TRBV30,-,CAWKGQVNTGELFF,TGTGCCTGGAAAGGACAGGTGAACACCGGGGAGCTGTTTTTT
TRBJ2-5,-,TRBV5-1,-,CASSVPGGGETQYF,TGCGCCAGCAGCGTTCCGGGCGGAGGGGAGACCCAGTACTTC
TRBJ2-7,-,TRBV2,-,CASSGGTGYEQYF,TGTGCCAGCAGCGGAGGGACCGGCTACGAGCAGTACTTC
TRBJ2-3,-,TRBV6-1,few,CASKITDTQYF,TGTGCCAGCAAAATAACAGATACGCAGTATTTT
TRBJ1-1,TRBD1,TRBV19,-,CASITRDREAFF,TGTGCCAGTATTACCCGGGACAGGGAAGCTTTCTTT
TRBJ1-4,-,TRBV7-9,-,CASSVRVGEKLFF,TGTGCCAGCAGCGTACGGGTTGGTGAAAAACTGTTTTTT
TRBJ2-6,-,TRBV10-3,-,CAISGTRAGANVLTF,TGTGCCATCAGTGGAACTAGGGCTGGGGCCAACGTCCTGACTTTC
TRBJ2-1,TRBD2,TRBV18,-,CASSPASGYDEQFF,TGTGCCAGCTCACCAGCTAGCGGGTACGATGAGCAGTTCTTC
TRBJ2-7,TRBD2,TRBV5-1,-,CASSSALAAGSYEQYF,TGCGCCAGCAGCTCTGCCCTAGCGGCCGGCTCCTACGAGCAGTACTTC
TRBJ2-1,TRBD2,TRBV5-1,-,CASSLDGGSSYNEQFF,TGCGCCAGCAGCTTGGATGGCGGGAGCTCCTACAATGAGCAGTTCTTC
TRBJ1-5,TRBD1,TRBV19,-,CASSEGTVPDQPQHF,TGTGCCAGTAGTGAGGGGACAGTACCCGATCAGCCCCAGCATTTT
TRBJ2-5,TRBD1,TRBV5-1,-,CASSTSGTGVETQYF,TGCGCCAGCAGCACCTCCGGGACAGGGGTCGAGACCCAGTACTTC
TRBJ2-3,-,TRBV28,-,CASSPGGQGRDTQYF,TGTGCCAGCAGTCCCGGAGGGCAGGGACGAGATACGCAGTATTTT
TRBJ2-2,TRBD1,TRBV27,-,CASSGQGAGELFF,TGTGCCAGCAGTGGACAGGGGGCCGGGGAGCTGTTTTTT
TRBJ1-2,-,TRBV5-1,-,CASSPSGDYGYTF,TGCGCCAGCAGCCCCTCGGGGGACTATGGCTACACCTTC
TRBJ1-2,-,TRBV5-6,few,CASSVGAYGYTF,TGTGCCAGCAGCGTTGGGGCCTATGGCTACACCTTC
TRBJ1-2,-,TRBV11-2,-,CASSLESRANYGYTF,TGTGCCAGCAGCTTAGAGAGTCGAGCTAACTATGGCTACACCTTC
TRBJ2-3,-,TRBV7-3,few,CASSLADTQYF,TGTGCCAGCAGCTTAGCGGATACGCAGTATTTT
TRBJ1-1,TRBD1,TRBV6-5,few,CASRAGGLNTEAFF,TGTGCCAGCAGGGCAGGGGGCTTGAACACTGAAGCTTTCTTT
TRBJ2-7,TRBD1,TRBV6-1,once,CASSVGDRPSKEQYF,TGTGCCAGCAGTGTAGGGGACAGGCCCTCTAAGGAGCAGTACTTC
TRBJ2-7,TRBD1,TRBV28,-,CASSFGTGFYEQYF,TGTGCCAGCAGTTTTGGGACAGGGTTCTACGAGCAGTACTTC
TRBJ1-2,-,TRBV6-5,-,CASSRGGDYGYTF,TGTGCCAGCAGCCGAGGAGGAGACTATGGCTACACCTTC
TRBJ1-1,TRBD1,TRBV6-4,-,CASSQDRLSTEAFF,TGTGCCAGCAGTCAGGACAGGTTAAGCACTGAAGCTTTCTTT
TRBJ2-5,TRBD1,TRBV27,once,CASSWDRETQYF,TGTGCCAGCAGTTGGGACAGGGAGACCCAGTACTTC
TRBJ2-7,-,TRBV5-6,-,CASSLKPGYEQYF,TGTGCCAGCAGCTTGAAGCCGGGTTACGAGCAGTACTTC